Each of the 10 T cell receptor beta chains below was sequenced from the same sample in a study of human T cells and chemical hapten exposure. Indicated time point: healthy volunteer bleed at 2 weeks. Someone pulled total RNA out of unfractionated whole blood. From the RACE reads, TCRdb called clonotypes with MiXCR, one entry per CDR3 protein. Among roughly 130,000 distinct CDR3 sequences, approximately 10% were seen once, and the ten largest hold approximately 2%. The sample was whole blood. Receptor source: a male donor in good health. Some clones in this sample may be carry-over from other donors' samples.

This clonotype was seen ten or more times. The V gene is TRBV20-1, the J gene TRBJ2-7; 7 nucleotides match TRBD1. With V trimmed by 3 bases and J by 3 bases, 8 bases remained unmatched. Germline assignment: CDR1 DFQATT and CDR2 SNEGSKA (reference sequence). There are 14 residues in the CDR3. The CDR3 bases are TGCAGTGCTAGCGTAACGACAGGGTACTACGAGCAGTACTTC. It yields the protein CSASVTTGYYEQYF.

The rearrangement joins TRBV27 to TRBJ1-1, with TRBD1 identical over 7 bases. Germline values: CDR1 MNHEY, CDR2 SMNVEV (reference sequence). The CDR3 loop spans 16 amino acids. The V segment lost 3 bases and the J segment 2 bases; nucleotides outside the gene matches: 9. The CDR3 sequence is CASSFFGTAFNTEAFF. The CDR3 bases are TGTGCCAGCAGTTTCTTTGGGACAGCCTTTAACACTGAAGCTTTCTTT.

This clonotype was counted ten times or more. This chain uses TRBV3-1 with TRBJ2-2; D unclear. The V gene lost 0 bases and the J gene lost 1 base, with 6 bases spanning the gap. This CDR3 is 15 amino acids long. CDR1 and CDR2 from the germline V gene are LGHDT and YNNKEL (reference sequence). This chain's CDR3 is CASSQEFENTGELFF. The CDR3 bases are TGTGCCAGCAGCCAAGAATTTGAGAACACCGGGGAGCTGTTTTTT.

In regard to this clonotype: This clone may be a read error of a much larger clone one base away. This chain joins TRBV6-5 and TRBJ2-2, with no clear D. The CDR3 extends over 11 amino acids. CDR1 and CDR2 from the germline V gene are MNHEY and SVGAGI. V was clipped by 4 bases and J by 6 bases, with 3 bases between them. CDR3 amino acids: CASSSPGELFF. DNA for the CDR3: TGTGCCAGCAGTTCTCCCGGGGAGCTGTTTTTT.

A few counts support this clonotype. The rearrangement joins TRBV5-1 to TRBJ1-5; unclear D gene. CDR3 length: 14 residues. Per germline, CDR1 SGHRS and CDR2 YFSETQ. With 0 bases removed from V and 0 bases from J, the gap between germline ends came to 4 bases. The CDR3 region has the DNA TGCGCCAGCAGCTTGGACGATAGCAATCAGCCCCAGCATTTT. This codes for CASSLDDSNQPQHF.

This clonotype appeared many times. The rearrangement links TRBV20-1 to TRBJ1-5; D call uncertain. Trimming took 1 base from V and 3 from J, leaving 10 bases between them. Germline V lookup: CDR1 DFQATT, CDR2 SNEGSKA (reference sequence). This CDR3 has 14 amino acids. CDR3 DNA sequence: TGCAGTGCTAGAGCACTGAGGGACAATCAGCCCCAGCATTTT. The encoded protein is CSARALRDNQPQHF.

This clonotype was observed at least ten times. The chain uses TRBV11-1 and TRBJ1-6; possible D gene TRBD1, 6 bases. Germline loops: CDR1 SGHAT, CDR2 FQDESV (reference sequence). Trimming removed 8 bases at V and 5 bases at J, with 13 bases between. The CDR3 is made up of 14 amino acids. DNA of the CDR3: TGTGCCAGCGCACGACAGGAAGATAATTCACCCCTCCACTTT. The encoded protein is CASARQEDNSPLHF.

This clonotype was observed a few times. This chain connects TRBV30 to TRBJ1-5; the D is unclear. The CDR3 contains 14 residues. V shed 2 bases and J shed 1 base, with 9 bases lying between them. From germline, CDR1 is GTSNPN and CDR2 SVGIG (reference sequence). CDR3 protein: CAWSPSVSNQPQHF. CDR3 sequence (DNA): TGTGCCTGGAGTCCGTCGGTCAGCAATCAGCCCCAGCATTTT.

The chain is built from TRBV21-1 and TRBJ2-2. TRBV21-1 is assigned pseudogene status. The CDR3 is 15 residues long. The chain's CDR3 is CASRSSAANTGELFF. Here the CDR3 DNA reads TGTGCCAGTCGGAGTTCGGCCGCGAACACCGGGGAGCTGTTTTTT.

This clonotype occurred many times. This chain connects TRBV6-5 to TRBJ2-1; TRBD1 matches at 9 bases. The CDR3 runs 15 residues. Losses at the gene ends were 2 bases for V and 7 bases for J; bases not matched to a gene: 6. Germline V CDR1 and CDR2: MNHEY, SVGAGI. The CDR3 coding sequence is TGTGCCAGCAGTTACCCACGGACAGGGGCGAATGAGCAGTTCTTC. Protein sequence: CASSYPRTGANEQFF.